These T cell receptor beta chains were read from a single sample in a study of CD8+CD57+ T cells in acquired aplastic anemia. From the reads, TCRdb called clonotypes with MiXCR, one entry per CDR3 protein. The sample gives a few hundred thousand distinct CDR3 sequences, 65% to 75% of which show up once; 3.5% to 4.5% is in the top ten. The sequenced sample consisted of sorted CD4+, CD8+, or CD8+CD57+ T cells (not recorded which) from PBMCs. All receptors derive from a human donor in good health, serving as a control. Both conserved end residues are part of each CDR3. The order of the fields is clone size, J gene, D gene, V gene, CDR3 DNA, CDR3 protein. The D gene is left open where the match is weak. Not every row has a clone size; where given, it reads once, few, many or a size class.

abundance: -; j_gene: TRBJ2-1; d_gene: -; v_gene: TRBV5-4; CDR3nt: TGCGCCAGCAGCTCCCGCAATGAGCAGTTCTTC; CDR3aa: CASSSRNEQFF
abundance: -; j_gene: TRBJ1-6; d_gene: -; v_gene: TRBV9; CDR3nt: TGTGCCAGCAGCGGAGTTGGGAAAGATAATTCACCCCTCCACTTT; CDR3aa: CASSGVGKDNSPLHF
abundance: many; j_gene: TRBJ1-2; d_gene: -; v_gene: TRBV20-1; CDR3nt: TGCAGTGCTAGAGGTTTTCAGGCGAGTAGCTATGGCTACACCTTC; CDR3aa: CSARGFQASSYGYTF
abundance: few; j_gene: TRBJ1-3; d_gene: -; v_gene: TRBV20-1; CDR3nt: TGCAGTGCTAGAACTAGCGGGAGAAACACCATATATTTT; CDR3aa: CSARTSGRNTIYF
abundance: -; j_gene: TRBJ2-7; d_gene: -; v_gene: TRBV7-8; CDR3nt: TGTGCCAGCAGCTCCAAACTTTACGAGCAGTACTTC; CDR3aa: CASSSKLYEQYF
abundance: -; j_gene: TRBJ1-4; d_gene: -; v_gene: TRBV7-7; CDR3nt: TGTGCCAGCAGCCCAGGTCCGACTAATGAAAAACTGTTTTTT; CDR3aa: CASSPGPTNEKLFF
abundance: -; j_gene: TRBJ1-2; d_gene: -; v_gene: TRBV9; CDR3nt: TGTGCCAGCAGCGTAGTTCCAGTCTTAGGCGGAAACACCTTC; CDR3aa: CASSVVPVLGGNTF
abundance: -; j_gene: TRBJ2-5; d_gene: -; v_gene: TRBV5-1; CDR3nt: TGCGTCAGCAGCTTCGCCGACCGCCAAGGGACCCAGTACTTC; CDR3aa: CVSSFADRQGTQYF
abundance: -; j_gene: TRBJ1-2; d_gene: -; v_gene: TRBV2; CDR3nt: TGTGCCAGCTGTCCCGGGGGGATCGGGATCTATGGCTACACCTTC; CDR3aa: CASCPGGIGIYGYTF
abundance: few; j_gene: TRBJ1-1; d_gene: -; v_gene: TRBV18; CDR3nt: TGTGCCAGCTCCCCAAGACCCGGACAGTCCTTGAACACTGAAGCTTTCTTT; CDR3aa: CASSPRPGQSLNTEAFF
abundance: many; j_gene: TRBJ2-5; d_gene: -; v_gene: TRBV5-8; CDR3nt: TGTGCCAGCAGCTTGGAACAAGAGACCCAGTACTTC; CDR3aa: CASSLEQETQYF
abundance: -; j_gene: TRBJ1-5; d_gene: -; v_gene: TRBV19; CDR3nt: TGTGCCAGTAGCAAAGGCAGGGGCAATCAGCCCCAGCATTTT; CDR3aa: CASSKGRGNQPQHF
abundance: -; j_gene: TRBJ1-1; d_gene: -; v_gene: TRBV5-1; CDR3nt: TGTGCCAGCAGCTTAGACATTCTCGGTGGGGGCGTCGATGAAGCTTTCTTT; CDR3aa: CASSLDILGGGVDEAFF
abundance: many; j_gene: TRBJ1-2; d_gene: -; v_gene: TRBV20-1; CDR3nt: TGCAGTGCTAGACCCGACGGGGGTTCCGGCTATGGCTACACCTTC; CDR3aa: CSARPDGGSGYGYTF
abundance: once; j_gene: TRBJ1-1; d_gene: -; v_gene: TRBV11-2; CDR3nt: TGTGCCAGCAGCTTGGGGGGGGGCGGGCGTGCTTTCTTT; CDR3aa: CASSLGGGGRAFF
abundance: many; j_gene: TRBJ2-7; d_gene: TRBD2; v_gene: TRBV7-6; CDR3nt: TGTGCCAGCAGCTCCATACTAGCGGGGGGGCTTTACGAGCAGTACTTC; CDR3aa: CASSSILAGGLYEQYF
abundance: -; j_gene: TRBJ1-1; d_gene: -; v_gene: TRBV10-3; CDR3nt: TGTGCCATCAGAGGGGACAAGAACACTGAAGCTTTCTTT; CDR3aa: CAIRGDKNTEAFF
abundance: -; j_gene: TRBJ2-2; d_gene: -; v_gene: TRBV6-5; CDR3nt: TGTGCCAGCAGTTGGGGCGCCACCGGGGAGCTGTTTTTT; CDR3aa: CASSWGATGELFF
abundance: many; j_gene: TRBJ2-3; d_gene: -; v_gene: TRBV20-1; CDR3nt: TGCAGTGCGAAAGGACAGAACACAGATACGCAGTATTTT; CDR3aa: CSAKGQNTDTQYF
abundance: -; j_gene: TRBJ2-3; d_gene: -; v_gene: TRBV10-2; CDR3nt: TGCGCCAGCAACTCAGATACGCAGTATTTT; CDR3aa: CASNSDTQYF
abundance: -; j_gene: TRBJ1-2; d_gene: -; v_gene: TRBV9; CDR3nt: TGTGCCAGCAGTTACGACAGCCGTAACTATGGCTACACCTTC; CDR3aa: CASSYDSRNYGYTF
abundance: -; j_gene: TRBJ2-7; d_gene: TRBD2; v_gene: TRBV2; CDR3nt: TGTGCCAGCAGCCCCAAAGGGGTACGGGAGGTGGCAGATACGCAGTTC; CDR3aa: CASSPKGVREVADTQF
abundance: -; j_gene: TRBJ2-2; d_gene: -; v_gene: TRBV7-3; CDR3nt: TGTGCCAGCAGCTCACTTTCTAGAAACGCGGTATTTTTTTTT; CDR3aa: CASSSLSRNAVFFF
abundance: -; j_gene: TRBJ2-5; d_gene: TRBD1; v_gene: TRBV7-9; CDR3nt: TGTGCCAGCAGCACCTCCGGGACAGGGGGGGAAGAGACCCAGTACTTC; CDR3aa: CASSTSGTGGEETQYF
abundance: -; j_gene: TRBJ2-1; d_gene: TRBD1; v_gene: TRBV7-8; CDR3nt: TGTGCCAGCAGCGTGGTACAGGGGGGCGGGGAGCAGTTTTTC; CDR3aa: CASSVVQGGGEQFF
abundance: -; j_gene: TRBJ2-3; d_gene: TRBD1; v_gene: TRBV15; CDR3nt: TGTGCCACCAGCAGAGGTTACGGGACAGTTTTGTCGGATACGCAGTATTTT; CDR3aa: CATSRGYGTVLSDTQYF
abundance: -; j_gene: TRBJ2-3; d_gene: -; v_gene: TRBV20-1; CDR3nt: TGCAGTGCTACCTCTAATACGCAGTATTTT; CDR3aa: CSATSNTQYF
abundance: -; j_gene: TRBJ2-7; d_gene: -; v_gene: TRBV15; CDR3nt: TGTGCCAGCAGCTCCGATCCCGGGGGCTATAAAGTTTACGAGCAGTACTTC; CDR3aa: CASSSDPGGYKVYEQYF
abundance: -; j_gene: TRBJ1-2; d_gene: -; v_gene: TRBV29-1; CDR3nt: TGCAGCGTCACAACAGGGACTAACTATGGCTACACCTTC; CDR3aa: CSVTTGTNYGYTF
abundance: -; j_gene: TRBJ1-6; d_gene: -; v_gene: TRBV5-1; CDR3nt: TGTGCCAGCAGCTTGGCGCGGGGATACAGTTCACCCCTCCACTTT; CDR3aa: CASSLARGYSSPLHF
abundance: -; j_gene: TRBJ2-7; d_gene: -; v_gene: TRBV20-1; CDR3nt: TGCAGTGCTAGCAGCCAGGGTGCATCCTCCTACGAGCAGTACTTC; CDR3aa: CSASSQGASSYEQYF
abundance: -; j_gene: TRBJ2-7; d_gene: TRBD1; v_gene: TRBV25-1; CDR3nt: TGTGCCAGCAGTGGCGGACAGGGACGCTATTACGAGCAGTACTTC; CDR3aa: CASSGGQGRYYEQYF
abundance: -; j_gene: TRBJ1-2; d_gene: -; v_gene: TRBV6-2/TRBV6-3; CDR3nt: TGTGCCAGCAGTGCTCGTGTGATGTCTCGAAACTATGGCTACACCTTC; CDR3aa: CASSARVMSRNYGYTF
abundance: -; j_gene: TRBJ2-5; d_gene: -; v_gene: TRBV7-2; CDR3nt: TGTGCCAGCAGTATAGACGAGGGTACAGATACGCAGAACCAGTACTTC; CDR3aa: CASSIDEGTDTQNQYF
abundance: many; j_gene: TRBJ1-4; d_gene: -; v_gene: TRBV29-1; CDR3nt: TGCAGCGTTGGGCGGGGTATTAATGAAAAACTGTTTTTT; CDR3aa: CSVGRGINEKLFF
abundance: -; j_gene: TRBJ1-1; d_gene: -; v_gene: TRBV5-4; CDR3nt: TGTGCCAGCAGCTCCCAAAACAGCGGGGCCACTGAAGCTTTCTTT; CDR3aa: CASSSQNSGATEAFF
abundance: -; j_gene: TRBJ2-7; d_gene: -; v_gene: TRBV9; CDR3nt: TGCGCCAGCAGCTTGGCCGGGGGCCACGAGCAGTACTACTTC; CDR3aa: CASSLAGGHEQYYF
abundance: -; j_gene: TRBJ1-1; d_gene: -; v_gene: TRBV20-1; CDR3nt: TGCAGTGCTAGAGGGGAACAGATTTATGTCTTT; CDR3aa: CSARGEQIYVF
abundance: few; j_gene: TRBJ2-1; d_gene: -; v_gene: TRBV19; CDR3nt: TGTGCCAGTAGTATAGACCCTATTAGCAATGAGCAGTTCTTC; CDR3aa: CASSIDPISNEQFF
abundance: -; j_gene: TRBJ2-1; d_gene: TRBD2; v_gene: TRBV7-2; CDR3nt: TGTGCGACTAGCTGGGTGCAAGATGAGCAGTTCTTC; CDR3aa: CATSWVQDEQFF
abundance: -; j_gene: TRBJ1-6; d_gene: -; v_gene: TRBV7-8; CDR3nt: TGTGCCAGCAGTCCCGACCAGGGGACCCAACAGACCCAGTTT; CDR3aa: CASSPDQGTQQTQF